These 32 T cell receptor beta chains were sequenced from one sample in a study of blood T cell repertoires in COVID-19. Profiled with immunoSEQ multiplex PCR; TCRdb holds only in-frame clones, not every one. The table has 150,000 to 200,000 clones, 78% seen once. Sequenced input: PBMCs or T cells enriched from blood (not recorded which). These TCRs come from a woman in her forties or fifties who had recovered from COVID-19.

CDR3 loop: CASRSDRGYGYTF. Written as DNA, the CDR3 is TGTGCCAGCAGATCGGACAGGGGTTATGGCTACACCTTC. The rearrangement uses TRBV25-1 and TRBJ1-2; 9 bases fit TRBD1. Per germline, CDR1 MGHDK and CDR2 SYGVNS. The V gene end was trimmed by 6 bases and the J gene end by 5 bases; junction bases not matched to a gene: 4. The CDR3 has 13 amino acids.

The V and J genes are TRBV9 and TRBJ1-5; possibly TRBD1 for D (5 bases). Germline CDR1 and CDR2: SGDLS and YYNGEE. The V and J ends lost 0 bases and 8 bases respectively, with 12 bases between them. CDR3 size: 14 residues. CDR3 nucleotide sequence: TGTGCCAGCAGCGTAGGATCAGGGATGAAGCCCCAGCATTTT. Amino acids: CASSVGSGMKPQHF.

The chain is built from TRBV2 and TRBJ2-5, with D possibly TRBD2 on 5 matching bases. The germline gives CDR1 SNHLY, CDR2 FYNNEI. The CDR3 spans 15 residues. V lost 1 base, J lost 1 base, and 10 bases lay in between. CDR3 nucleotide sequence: TGTGCCAGCAGTGAAGGGGTGCGGGTCCAAGAGACCCAGTACTTC. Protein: CASSEGVRVQETQYF.

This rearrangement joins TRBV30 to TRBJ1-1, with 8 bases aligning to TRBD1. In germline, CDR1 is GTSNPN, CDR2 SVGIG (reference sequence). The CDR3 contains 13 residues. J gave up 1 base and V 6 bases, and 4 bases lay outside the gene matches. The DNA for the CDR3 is TGTGCCTGCCGGACAGGGACGAACACTGAAGCTTTCTTT. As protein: CACRTGTNTEAFF.

The CDR3 reads CASSQAGGEAFF. CDR3 DNA sequence: TGTGCCAGCAGCCAGGCTGGGGGCGAAGCTTTCTTT. The rearrangement links TRBV3-1 (or the pseudogene TRBV3-2) to TRBJ1-1; D possibly corresponds to TRBD1 (6 bases). The germline V and J ends were trimmed by 3 bases and 8 bases, with 10 bases remaining between them. The CDR3 contains 12 residues. Per the germline V gene, CDR1 is LGHDT and CDR2 is YNNKEL (reference sequence).

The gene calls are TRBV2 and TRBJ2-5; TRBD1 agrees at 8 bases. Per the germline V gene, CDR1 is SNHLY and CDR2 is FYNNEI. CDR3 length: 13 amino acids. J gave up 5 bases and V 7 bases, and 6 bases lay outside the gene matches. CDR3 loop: CASNRQGRETQYF. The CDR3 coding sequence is TGTGCCAGCAATCGACAGGGGAGGGAGACCCAGTACTTC.

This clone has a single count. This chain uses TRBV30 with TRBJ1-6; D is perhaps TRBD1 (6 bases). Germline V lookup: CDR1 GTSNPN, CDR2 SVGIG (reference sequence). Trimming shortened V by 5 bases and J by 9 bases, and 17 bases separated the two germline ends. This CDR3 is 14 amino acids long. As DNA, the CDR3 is TGTGCCTGGGGACAGACTAAAGGGAGTTCACCCCTCCACTTT. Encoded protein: CAWGQTKGSSPLHF.

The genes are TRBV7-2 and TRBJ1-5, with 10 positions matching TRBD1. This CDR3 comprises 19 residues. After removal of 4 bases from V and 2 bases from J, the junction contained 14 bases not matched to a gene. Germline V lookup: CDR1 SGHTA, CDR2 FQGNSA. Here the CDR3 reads CASSYWTGGSRGGNQPQHF. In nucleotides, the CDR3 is TGTGCCAGCAGCTACTGGACAGGGGGTTCCCGGGGTGGCAATCAGCCCCAGCATTTT.

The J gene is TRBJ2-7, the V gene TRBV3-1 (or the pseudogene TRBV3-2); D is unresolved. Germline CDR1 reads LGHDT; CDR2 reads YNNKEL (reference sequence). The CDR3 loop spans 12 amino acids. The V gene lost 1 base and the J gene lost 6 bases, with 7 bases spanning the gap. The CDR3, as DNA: TGTGCCAGCAGCCAAGGACATAGCGAGCAGTACTTC. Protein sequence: CASSQGHSEQYF.

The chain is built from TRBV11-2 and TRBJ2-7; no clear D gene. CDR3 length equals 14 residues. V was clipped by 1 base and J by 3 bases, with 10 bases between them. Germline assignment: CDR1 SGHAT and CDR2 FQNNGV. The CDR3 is CASSLVGSGYEQYF. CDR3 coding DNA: TGTGCCAGCAGCTTAGTGGGTTCAGGCTACGAGCAGTACTTC.

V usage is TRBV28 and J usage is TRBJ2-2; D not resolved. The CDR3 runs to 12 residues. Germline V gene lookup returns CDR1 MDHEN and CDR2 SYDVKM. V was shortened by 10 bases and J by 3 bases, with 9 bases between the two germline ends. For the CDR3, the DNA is TGTGCCACCGCGTCTCACACCGGGGAGCTGTTTTTT. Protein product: CATASHTGELFF.

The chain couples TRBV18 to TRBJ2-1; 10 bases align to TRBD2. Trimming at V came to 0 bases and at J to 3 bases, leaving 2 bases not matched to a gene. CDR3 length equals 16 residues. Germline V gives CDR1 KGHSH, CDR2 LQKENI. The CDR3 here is CASSPPASGSYNEQFF. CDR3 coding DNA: TGTGCCAGCTCACCACCCGCTAGCGGGAGCTACAATGAGCAGTTCTTC.

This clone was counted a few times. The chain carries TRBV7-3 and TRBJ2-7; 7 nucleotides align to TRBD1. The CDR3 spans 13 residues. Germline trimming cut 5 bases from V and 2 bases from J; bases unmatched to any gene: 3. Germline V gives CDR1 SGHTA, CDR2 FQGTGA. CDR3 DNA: TGTGCCAGCAGCGTCGGACAGGCCTACGAGCAGTACTTC. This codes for CASSVGQAYEQYF.

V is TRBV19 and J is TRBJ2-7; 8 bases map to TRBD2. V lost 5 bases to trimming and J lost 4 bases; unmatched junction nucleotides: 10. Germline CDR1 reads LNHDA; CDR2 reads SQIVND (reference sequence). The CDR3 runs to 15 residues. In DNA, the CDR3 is TGTGCCAGTAGTGCGGAGGGCGGGACTAGGTACGAGCAGTACTTC. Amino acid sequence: CASSAEGGTRYEQYF.

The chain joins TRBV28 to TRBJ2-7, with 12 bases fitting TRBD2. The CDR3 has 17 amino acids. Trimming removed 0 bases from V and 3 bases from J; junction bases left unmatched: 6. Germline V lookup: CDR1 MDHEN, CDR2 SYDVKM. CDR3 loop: CASSLWASGRAGYEQYF. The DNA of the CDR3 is TGTGCCAGCAGTTTATGGGCTAGCGGGAGGGCCGGCTACGAGCAGTACTTC.

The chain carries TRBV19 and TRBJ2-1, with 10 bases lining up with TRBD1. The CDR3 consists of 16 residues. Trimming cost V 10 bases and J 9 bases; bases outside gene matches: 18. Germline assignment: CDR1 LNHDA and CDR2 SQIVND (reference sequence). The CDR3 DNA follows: TGTGCCACCCTAAAAGGCGGGACAGGGGTGTATCGTGAGCAGTTCTTC. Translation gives CATLKGGTGVYREQFF.

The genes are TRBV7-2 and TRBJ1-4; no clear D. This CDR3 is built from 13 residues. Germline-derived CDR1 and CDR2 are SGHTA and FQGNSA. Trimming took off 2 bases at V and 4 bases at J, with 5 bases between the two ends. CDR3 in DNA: TGTGCCAGCAGCTTATGGAGTAATGAAAAACTGTTTTTT. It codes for CASSLWSNEKLFF.

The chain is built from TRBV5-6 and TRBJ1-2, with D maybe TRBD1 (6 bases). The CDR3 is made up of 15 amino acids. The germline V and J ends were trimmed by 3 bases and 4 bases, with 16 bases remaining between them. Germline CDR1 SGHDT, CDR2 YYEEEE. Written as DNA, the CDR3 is TGTGCCAGCAGCTCCAGTGGGAGGGGGAGCTATGGCTACACCTTC. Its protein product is CASSSSGRGSYGYTF.

CDR3 coding DNA: TGTGCCAGCAGCATACAGGGGGGGAATGAAAAACTGTTTTTT. Translation: CASSIQGGNEKLFF. The J gene is TRBJ1-4, the V gene TRBV7-2; 8 nucleotides match TRBD1. V was clipped by 5 bases and J by 5 bases; unmatched bases: 4. The CDR3 is 14 residues long. Germline values: CDR1 SGHTA, CDR2 FQGNSA.

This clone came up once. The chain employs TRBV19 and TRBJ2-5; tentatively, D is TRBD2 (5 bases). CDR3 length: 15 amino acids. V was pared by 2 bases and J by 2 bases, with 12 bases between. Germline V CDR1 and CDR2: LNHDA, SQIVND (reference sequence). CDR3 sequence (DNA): TGTGCCAGTAGTATAAGGGCAGCGGCTCAAGAGACCCAGTACTTC. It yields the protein CASSIRAAAQETQYF.

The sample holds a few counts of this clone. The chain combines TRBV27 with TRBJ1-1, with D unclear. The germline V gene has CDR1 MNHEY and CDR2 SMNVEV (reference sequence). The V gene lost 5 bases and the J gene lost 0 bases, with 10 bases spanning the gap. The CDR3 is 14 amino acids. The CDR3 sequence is CASSKQTLNTEAFF. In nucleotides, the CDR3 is TGTGCCAGCAGTAAACAGACGTTGAACACTGAAGCTTTCTTT.

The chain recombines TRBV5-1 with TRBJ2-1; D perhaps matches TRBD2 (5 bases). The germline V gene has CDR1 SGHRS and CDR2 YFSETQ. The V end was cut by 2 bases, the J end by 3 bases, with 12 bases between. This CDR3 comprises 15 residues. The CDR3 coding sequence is TGCGCCAGCAGCTTATCCGGGGAAAGCTACAATGAGCAGTTCTTC. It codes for CASSLSGESYNEQFF. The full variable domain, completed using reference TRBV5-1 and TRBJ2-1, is KAGVTQTPRYLIKTRGQQVTLSCSPISGHRSVSWYQQTPGQGLQFLFEYFSETQRNKGNFPGRFSGRQFSNSRSEMNVSTLELGDSALYLCASSLSGESYNEQFFGPGTRLTVL.

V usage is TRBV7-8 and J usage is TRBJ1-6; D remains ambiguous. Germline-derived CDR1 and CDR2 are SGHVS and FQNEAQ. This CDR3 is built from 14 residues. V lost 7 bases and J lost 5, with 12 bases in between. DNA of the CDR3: TGTGCCAGCAACAACGGCGGGCATAATTCACCCCTCCACTTT. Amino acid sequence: CASNNGGHNSPLHF.

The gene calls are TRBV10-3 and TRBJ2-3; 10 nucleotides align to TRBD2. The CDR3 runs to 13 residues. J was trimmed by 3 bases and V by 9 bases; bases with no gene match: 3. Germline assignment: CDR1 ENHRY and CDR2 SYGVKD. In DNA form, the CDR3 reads TGTGCCATAACTAGCGGGATAACAGATACGCAGTATTTT. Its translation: CAITSGITDTQYF.

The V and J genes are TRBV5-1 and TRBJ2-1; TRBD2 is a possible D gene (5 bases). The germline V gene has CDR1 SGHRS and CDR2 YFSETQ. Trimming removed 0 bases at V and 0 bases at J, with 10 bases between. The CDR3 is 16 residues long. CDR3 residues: CASSLDQGSSYNEQFF. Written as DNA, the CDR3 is TGCGCCAGCAGCTTGGATCAAGGGAGCTCCTACAATGAGCAGTTCTTC. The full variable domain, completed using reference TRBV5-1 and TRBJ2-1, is KAGVTQTPRYLIKTRGQQVTLSCSPISGHRSVSWYQQTPGQGLQFLFEYFSETQRNKGNFPGRFSGRQFSNSRSEMNVSTLELGDSALYLCASSLDQGSSYNEQFFGPGTRLTVL.

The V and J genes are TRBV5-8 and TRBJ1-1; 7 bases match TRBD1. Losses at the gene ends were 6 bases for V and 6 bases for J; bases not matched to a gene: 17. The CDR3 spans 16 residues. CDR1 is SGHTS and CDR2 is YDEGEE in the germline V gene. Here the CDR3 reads CASTPNPTGWDPEAFF. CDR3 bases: TGTGCCAGCACCCCCAACCCGACAGGGTGGGATCCTGAAGCTTTCTTT.

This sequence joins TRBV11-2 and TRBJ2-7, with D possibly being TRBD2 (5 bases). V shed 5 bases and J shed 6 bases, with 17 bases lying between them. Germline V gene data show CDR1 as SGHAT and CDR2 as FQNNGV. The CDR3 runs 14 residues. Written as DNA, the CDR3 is TGTGCCAGCAGCCCCAGGACCTTACTAGGCGAGCAGTACTTC. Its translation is CASSPRTLLGEQYF.

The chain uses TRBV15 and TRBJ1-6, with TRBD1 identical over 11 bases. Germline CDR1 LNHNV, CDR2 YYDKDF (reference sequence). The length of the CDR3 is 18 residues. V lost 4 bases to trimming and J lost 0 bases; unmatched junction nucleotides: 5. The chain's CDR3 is CATSTGTGGSSYNSPLHF. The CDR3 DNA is TGTGCCACCAGCACCGGGACAGGGGGAAGCTCCTATAATTCACCCCTCCACTTT.

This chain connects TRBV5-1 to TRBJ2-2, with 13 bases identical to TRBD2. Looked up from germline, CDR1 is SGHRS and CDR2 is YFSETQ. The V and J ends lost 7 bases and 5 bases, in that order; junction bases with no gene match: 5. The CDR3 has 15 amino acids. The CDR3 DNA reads TGCGCCAGCGAACGGACTAGCGGGAGTACCGGGGAGCTGTTTTTT. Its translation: CASERTSGSTGELFF.

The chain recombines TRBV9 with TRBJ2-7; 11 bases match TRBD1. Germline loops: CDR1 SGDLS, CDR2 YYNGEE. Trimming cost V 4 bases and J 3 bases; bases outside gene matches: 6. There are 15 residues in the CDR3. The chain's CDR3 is CASSNAGTGGYEQYF. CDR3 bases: TGTGCCAGCAGCAACGCCGGGACAGGGGGCTACGAGCAGTACTTC. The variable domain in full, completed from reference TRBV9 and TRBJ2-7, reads DSGVTQTPKHLITATGQRVTLRCSPRSGDLSVYWYQQSLDQGLQFLIQYYNGEERAKGNILERFSAQQFPDLHSELNLSSLELGDSALYFCASSNAGTGGYEQYFGPGTRLTVT.

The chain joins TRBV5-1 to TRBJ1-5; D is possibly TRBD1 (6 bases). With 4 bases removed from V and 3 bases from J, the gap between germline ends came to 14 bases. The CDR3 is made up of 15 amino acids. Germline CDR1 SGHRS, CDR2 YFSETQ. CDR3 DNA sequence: TGCGCCAGCAGCCCTACAGGGTCCTTCAATCAGCCCCAGCATTTT. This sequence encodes CASSPTGSFNQPQHF.

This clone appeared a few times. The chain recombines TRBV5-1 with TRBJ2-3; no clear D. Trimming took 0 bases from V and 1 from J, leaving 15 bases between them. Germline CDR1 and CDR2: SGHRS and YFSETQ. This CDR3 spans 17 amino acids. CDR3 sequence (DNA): TGCGCCAGCAGCTTGGGGCTCGTAACCCGGGGCACAGATACGCAGTATTTT. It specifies CASSLGLVTRGTDTQYF.